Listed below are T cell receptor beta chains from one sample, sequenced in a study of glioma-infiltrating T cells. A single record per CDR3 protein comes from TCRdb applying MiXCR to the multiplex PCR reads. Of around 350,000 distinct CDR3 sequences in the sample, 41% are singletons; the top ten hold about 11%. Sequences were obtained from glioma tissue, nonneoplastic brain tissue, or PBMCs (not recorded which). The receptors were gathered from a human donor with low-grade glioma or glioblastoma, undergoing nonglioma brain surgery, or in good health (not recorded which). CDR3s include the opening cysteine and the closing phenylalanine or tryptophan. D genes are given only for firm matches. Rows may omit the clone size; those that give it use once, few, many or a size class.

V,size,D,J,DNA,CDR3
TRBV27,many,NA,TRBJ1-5,TGTGCCAGCAGTTCCCCAAATGGGAATAGCAATCAGCCCCAGCATTTT,CASSSPNGNSNQPQHF
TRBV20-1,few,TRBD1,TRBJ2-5,TGCAGTGCTAGAGGGCAGGGGGTGACCCAGTACTTC,CSARGQGVTQYF
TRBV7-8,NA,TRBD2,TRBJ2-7,TGTGCCAGCACCCCCTCGAGTAGCGGGGTAACCTACGAGCAGTACTTC,CASTPSSSGVTYEQYF
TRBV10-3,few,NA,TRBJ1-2,TGTGCCATCAGTGGGATCCAGGCCTCCTATGGCTACACCTTC,CAISGIQASYGYTF
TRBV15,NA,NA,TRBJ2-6,TGTGCCACCAGCAGATCGACAGGCTCTGGGGCCAACGTCCTGACTTTC,CATSRSTGSGANVLTF
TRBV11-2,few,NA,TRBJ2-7,TGTGCCAGCAGCAGACTATTGGGCGGGGGCAACGAGCAGTACTTC,CASSRLLGGGNEQYF
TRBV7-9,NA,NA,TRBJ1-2,TGTGCCAGGAGCTTTCGACAGAACTATGGCTACACCTTC,CARSFRQNYGYTF
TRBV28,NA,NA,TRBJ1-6,TGTGCCAGCATTTTAGCCGGGGTAAATTCACCCCTCCACTTT,CASILAGVNSPLHF
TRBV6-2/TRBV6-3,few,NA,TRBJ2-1,TGTGCCAGCAGTTACTCGATCGAGCGTTCAAGCTCCTACAATGAGCAGTTCTTC,CASSYSIERSSSYNEQFF
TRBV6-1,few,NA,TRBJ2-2,TGTGCCAGCAGGGAAACGGTGGGCACCGGGGAGCTGTTTTTT,CASRETVGTGELFF
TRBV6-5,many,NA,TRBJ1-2,TGTGCCAGCCAACCGACACCGAACTATGGCTACACCTTC,CASQPTPNYGYTF
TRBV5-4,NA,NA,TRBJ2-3,TGTGCCAGCAGCTTAGTACCGGGGGGCTGGCTCACAGATACGCAGTATTTT,CASSLVPGGWLTDTQYF
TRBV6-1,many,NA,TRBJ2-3,TGTGCCAGCAGTAAAACTACAGGAACAGATACGCAGTATTTT,CASSKTTGTDTQYF
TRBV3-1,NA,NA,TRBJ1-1,TGTGCCAGCAGCCCGACCCACTCGAATTCTGAAGTTTTCTTT,CASSPTHSNSEVFF
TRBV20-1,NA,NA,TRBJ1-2,TGCAGTGCTAGAGATCCTTACAGGGAGACTAACTATGGCTACACCTTC,CSARDPYRETNYGYTF
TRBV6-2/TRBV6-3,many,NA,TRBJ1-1,TGTGCCAGCAGTTACGACGAGGGGATTAATGAAGCTTTCTTT,CASSYDEGINEAFF
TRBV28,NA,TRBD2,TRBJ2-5,TGTGCCACCTCCCCGGGGGGGGAAGAGACCCAGTACTTC,CATSPGGEETQYF
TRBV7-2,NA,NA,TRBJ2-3,TGTGCCAGCAGCCCCCGGGACCAGCGCCTCTACTTGAGCACAGATATGCAGTATTTT,CASSPRDQRLYLSTDMQYF
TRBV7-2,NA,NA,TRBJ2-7,TGTGCCAGCAGCATACGACTAGAGGGAGGCCAACCCTACGAGCAGTACTTC,CASSIRLEGGQPYEQYF
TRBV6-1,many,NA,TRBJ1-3,TGTGCCAGCAGTGAAGTAGTTCCAAACTCTGGAAACACCATATATTTT,CASSEVVPNSGNTIYF
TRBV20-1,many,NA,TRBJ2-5,TGCAGTGCTACCCAGACCCAGTACTTC,CSATQTQYF
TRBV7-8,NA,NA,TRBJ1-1,TGTGCCAGCAGTTCCGCAATACTGACAGAGAACACTGAAGCTTTCTTT,CASSSAILTENTEAFF
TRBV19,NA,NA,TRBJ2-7,TGTGCCAGCAGCTTGGGTGGCTGGACCTCCTACGAGCAGTACTTC,CASSLGGWTSYEQYF
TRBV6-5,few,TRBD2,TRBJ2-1,TGTGCCAGCAGTTACACCACGGGACTAGCGGGAGGGCGGTACAATGAGCAGTTCTTC,CASSYTTGLAGGRYNEQFF
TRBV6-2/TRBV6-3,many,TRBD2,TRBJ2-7,TGTGCCAGCAGTTACGGAGCGGGAAGAAGCTCCTACGAGCAGTACTTC,CASSYGAGRSSYEQYF
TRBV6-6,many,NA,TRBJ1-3,TGTGCCAGCAGTTATCAGGTTTCTGGAAACACCATATATTTT,CASSYQVSGNTIYF
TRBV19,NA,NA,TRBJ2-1,TGTGCCAGTAGTAATGGGGATTCGTCCTACAATGAGCAGTTCTTC,CASSNGDSSYNEQFF
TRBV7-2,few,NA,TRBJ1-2,TGTGCCAGCAGCCTCGCGGGGACGGCTGTTAACTATGGCTACACCTTC,CASSLAGTAVNYGYTF
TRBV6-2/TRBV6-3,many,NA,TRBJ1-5,TGTGCCAGCAGTTGGTTTTTAATCAATCAGCCCCAGCATTTT,CASSWFLINQPQHF
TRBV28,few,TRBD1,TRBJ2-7,TGTGCCAGCATCACACGGACAGGCTCCTACGAGCAGTACTTC,CASITRTGSYEQYF
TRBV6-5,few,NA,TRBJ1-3,TGTGCCAGCAGTTACTCGAGCATAAAGGCTGGAAACACCATATATTTT,CASSYSSIKAGNTIYF
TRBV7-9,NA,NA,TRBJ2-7,TGTGCCAGCAGCTTAGTGTTTCGGACAGAATCCTACGAGCAGTACTTC,CASSLVFRTESYEQYF
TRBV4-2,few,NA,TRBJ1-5,TGTGCCAGCAGCCAAGATCGGACTACTCATCAGCCCCAGCATTTT,CASSQDRTTHQPQHF
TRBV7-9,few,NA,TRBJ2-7,TGTGCCAGCAGCTTAAACGGGGGGACAAGGGTTGACTTC,CASSLNGGTRVDF
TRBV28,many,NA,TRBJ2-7,TGTGCCAGCAGTTTAAGGGACGAGGGTGTCTACGAGCAGTACTTC,CASSLRDEGVYEQYF
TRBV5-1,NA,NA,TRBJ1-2,TGCGCCAGCAGCTTGGAAAGGCCAAGGGATGGCTACACCTTC,CASSLERPRDGYTF
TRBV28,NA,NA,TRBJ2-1,TGTGCCAGCAGAAGTACCGGCGAGAAGTACAATGAGCAGTTCTTC,CASRSTGEKYNEQFF
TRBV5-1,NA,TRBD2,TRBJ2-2,TGCGCCAGCAGCCCAAGGACTAGCGGGAGGAACACCGGGGAGCTGTTTTTT,CASSPRTSGRNTGELFF
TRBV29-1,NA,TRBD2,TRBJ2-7,TGCAGCGTCCAGGCGGGGGTCACCTACGAGCAGTACTTC,CSVQAGVTYEQYF
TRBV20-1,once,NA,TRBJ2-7,TGCAGTGCTAGAGAAACAGGCCTCTCGTACGAGCAGTACTTC,CSARETGLSYEQYF
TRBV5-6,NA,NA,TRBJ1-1,TGTGCCAGCAGCCGGGGGGTGGACACTGAAGCTTTCTTT,CASSRGVDTEAFF
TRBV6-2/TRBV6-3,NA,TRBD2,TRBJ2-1,TGTGCCGGCAGTTACGGTACTAGCGGGGCAGGCTATGAGCAGTTCTTC,CAGSYGTSGAGYEQFF
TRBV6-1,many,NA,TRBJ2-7,TGTGCCAGCAGCACCATGACAGGATACGAGCAGTACTTC,CASSTMTGYEQYF
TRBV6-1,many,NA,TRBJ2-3,TGTGCCAGCAGTTCGGGTCCGGCAGATACGCAGTATTTT,CASSSGPADTQYF
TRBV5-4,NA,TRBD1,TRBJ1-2,TGTGCCAGCATCGTGGACAGGGACGGCGGCTACACCTTC,CASIVDRDGGYTF
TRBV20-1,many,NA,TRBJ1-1,TGCAGTGCTAGCACCCCCGACACGAACACTGAAGCTTTCTTT,CSASTPDTNTEAFF
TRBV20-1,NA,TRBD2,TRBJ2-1,TGCAGTACCGGGACTAGCGGGGGAACAGGGTACAATGAGCAGTTGTTC,CSTGTSGGTGYNEQLF
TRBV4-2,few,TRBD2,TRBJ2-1,TGTGCCAGCAGCCAAGTAAGGATGGGACTAGCCTCCTACAATGAGCAGTTCTTC,CASSQVRMGLASYNEQFF
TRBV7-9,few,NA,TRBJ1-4,TGTGCCAGCAGCTTAGCAGACGGCGTATTTAATGAAAAACTGTTTTTT,CASSLADGVFNEKLFF
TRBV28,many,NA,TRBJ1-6,TGTGCCAGCAGTTTGAAGGGATCACCCCTCCACTTT,CASSLKGSPLHF
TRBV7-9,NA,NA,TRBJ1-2,TGTGCCAGCAGCTTAGCCTTGACAGCTAACTATGGCTACACCTTC,CASSLALTANYGYTF
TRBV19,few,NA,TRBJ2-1,TGTGCCAGTAGTATAGGGCGGAATGAGCAGTTCTTC,CASSIGRNEQFF
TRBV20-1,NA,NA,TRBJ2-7,TGCAGTGCTAGAGCCCTCTCTAACAGGCGGCTCTCCTACGAGCAGTACTTC,CSARALSNRRLSYEQYF
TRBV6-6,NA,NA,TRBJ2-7,TGTGCCAGCAGTTACGTAGGACAGACCTACTACGAGCAGTACTTC,CASSYVGQTYYEQYF
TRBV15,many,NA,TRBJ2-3,TGTGCCACCACCACAGGGCTGAGCACAGATACGCAGTATTTT,CATTTGLSTDTQYF
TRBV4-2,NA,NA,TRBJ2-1,TGTGCCAGCAGCCAAGATCCAAAGGGGATGCGGTTCTTC,CASSQDPKGMRFF
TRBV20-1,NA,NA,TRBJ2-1,TGCAGTGCTTTCCCGGGACGGGGTTTTGGGCAGTTCTTC,CSAFPGRGFGQFF
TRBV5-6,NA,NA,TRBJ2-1,TGTGCCAGCAGTCAGAGCTCGGTAGGTGAGCAGTTCTTC,CASSQSSVGEQFF
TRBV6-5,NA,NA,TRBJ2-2,TGTGCCAGCAGTTACCGGGCTGGGGGGAGTAGGGACACCGGGGAGCTGTTTTTT,CASSYRAGGSRDTGELFF
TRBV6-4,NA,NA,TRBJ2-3,TGTGCCATTAATCAAGGGCCAACCGTAGCGGCGAAAGACAATAGCACAGATACGCAGTATTTT,CAINQGPTVAAKDNSTDTQYF